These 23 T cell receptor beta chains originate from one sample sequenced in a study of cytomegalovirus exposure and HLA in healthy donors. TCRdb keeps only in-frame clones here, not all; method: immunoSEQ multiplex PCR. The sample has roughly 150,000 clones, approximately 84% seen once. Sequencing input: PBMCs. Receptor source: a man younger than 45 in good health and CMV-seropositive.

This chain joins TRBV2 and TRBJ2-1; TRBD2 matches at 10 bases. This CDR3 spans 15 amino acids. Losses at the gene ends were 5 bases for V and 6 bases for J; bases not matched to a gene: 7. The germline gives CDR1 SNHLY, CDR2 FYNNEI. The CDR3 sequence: CASSWTSGGSNEQFF. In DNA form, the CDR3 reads TGTGCCAGCAGTTGGACTAGCGGCGGGTCCAATGAGCAGTTCTTC.

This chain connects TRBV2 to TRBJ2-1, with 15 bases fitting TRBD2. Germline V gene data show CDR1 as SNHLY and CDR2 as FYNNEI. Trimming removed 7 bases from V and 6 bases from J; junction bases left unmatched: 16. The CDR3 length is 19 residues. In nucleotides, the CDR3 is TGTGCCAGCATCCCGCTCGGACTAGCGGGGGGGGTCCTGGGCAATGAGCAGTTCTTC. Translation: CASIPLGLAGGVLGNEQFF. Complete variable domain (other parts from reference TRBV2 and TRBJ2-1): EPEVTQTPSHQVTQMGQEVILRCVPISNHLYFYWYRQILGQKVEFLVSFYNNEISEKSEIFDDQFSVERPDGSNFTLKIRSTKLEDSAMYFCASIPLGLAGGVLGNEQFFGPGTRLTVL.

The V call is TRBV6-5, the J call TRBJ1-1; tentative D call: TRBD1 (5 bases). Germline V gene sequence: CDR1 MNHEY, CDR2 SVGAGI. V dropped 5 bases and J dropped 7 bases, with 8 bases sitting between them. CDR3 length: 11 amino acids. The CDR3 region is CASSNRLEAFF. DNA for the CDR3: TGTGCCAGCAGTAACAGGCTTGAAGCTTTCTTT.

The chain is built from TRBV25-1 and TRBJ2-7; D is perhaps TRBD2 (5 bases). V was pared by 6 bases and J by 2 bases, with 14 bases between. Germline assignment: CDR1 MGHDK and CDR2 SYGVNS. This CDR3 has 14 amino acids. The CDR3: CASSQADRAYEQYF. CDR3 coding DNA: TGTGCCAGCAGCCAAGCGGACCGGGCCTACGAGCAGTACTTC.

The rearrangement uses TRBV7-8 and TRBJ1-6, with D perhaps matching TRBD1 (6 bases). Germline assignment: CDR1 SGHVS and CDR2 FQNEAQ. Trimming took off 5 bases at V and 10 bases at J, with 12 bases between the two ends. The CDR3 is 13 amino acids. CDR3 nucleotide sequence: TGTGCCAGCAGCCTCGAGGGGGAATCACCCCTCCACTTT. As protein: CASSLEGESPLHF.

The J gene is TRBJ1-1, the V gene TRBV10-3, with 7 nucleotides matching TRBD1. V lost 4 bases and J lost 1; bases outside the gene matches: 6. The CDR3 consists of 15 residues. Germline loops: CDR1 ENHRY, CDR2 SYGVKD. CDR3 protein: CAISASGQKNTEAFF. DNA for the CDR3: TGTGCCATCAGTGCCTCGGGACAGAAGAACACTGAAGCTTTCTTT.

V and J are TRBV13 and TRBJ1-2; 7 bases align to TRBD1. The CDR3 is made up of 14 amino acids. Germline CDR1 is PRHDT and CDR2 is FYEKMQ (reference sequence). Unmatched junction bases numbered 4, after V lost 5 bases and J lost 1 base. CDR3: CASSLGQLNYGYTF. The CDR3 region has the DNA TGTGCCAGCAGCCTGGGACAGCTTAACTATGGCTACACCTTC.

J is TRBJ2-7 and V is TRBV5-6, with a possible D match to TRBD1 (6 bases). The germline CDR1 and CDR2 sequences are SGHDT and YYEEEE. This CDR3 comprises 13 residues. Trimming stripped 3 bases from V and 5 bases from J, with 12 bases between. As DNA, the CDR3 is TGTGCCAGCAGCTGGGGGCTAGTAAACGAGCAGTACTTC. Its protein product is CASSWGLVNEQYF.

The CDR3 protein is CASSVQVLNTEAFF. DNA of the CDR3: TGTGCCAGCAGTGTACAGGTATTAAACACTGAAGCTTTCTTT. The chain employs TRBV2 and TRBJ1-1; maybe TRBD1 (5 bases). Trimming took 4 bases from V and 2 from J, leaving 11 bases between them. The CDR3 is 14 amino acids. CDR1 and CDR2 from the germline V gene are SNHLY and FYNNEI.

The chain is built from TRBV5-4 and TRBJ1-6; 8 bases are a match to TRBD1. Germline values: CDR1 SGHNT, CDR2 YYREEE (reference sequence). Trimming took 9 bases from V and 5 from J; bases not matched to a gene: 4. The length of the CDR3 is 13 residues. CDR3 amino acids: CATSQGDNSPLHF. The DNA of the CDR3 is TGTGCCACCTCACAGGGGGATAATTCACCCCTCCACTTT.

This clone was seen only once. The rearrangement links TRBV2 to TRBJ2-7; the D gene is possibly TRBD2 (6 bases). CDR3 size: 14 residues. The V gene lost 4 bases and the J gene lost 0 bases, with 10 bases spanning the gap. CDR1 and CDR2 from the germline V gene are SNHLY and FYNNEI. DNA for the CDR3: TGTGCCAGCAGTGGAGGGACTCCCTCCTACGAGCAGTACTTC. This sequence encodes CASSGGTPSYEQYF.

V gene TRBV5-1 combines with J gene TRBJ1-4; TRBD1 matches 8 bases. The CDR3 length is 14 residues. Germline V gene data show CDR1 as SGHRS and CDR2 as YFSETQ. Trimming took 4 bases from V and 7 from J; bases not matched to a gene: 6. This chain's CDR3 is CASSQGTGGEKLFF. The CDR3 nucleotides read TGCGCCAGCAGCCAGGGGACAGGAGGTGAAAAACTGTTTTTT.

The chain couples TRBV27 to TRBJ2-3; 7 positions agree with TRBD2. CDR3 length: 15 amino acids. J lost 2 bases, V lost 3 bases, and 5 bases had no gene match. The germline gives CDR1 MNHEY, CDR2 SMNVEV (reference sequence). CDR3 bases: TGTGCCAGCAGTTTCGTAGCGGGCCCCACAGATACGCAGTATTTT. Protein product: CASSFVAGPTDTQYF.

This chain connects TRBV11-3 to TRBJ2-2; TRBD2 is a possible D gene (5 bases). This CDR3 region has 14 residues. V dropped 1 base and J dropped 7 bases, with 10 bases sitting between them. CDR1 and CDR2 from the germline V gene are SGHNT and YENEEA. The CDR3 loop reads CASSLGVAHGELFF. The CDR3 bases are TGTGCCAGCAGCTTAGGGGTAGCGCACGGGGAGCTGTTTTTT.

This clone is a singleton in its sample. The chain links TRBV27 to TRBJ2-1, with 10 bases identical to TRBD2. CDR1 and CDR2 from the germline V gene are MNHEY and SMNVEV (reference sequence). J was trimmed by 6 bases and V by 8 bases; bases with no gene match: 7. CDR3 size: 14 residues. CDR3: CASSVAGGVNEQFF. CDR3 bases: TGTGCCAGCTCCGTAGCGGGAGGAGTCAATGAGCAGTTCTTC.

CDR3 loop: CASGGEWGSNYGYTF. DNA of the CDR3: TGTGCCAGCGGAGGGGAATGGGGATCTAACTATGGCTACACCTTC. J is TRBJ1-2 and V is TRBV19, with a possible D match to TRBD1 (5 bases). The V gene lost 9 bases and the J gene lost 0 bases, with 17 bases spanning the gap. Per the germline V gene, CDR1 is LNHDA and CDR2 is SQIVND (reference sequence). The length of the CDR3 is 15 residues.

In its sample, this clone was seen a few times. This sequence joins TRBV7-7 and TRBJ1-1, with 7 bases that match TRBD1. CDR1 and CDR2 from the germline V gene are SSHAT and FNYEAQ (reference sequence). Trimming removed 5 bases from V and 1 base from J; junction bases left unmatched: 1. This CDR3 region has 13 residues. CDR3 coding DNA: TGTGCCAGCAGCCGGGACAGGAACACTGAAGCTTTCTTT. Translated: CASSRDRNTEAFF.

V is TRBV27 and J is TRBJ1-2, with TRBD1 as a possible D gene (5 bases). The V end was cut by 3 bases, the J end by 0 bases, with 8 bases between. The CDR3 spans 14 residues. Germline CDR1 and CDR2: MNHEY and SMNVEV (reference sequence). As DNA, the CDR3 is TGTGCCAGCAGTTTGACAGACCCTAACTATGGCTACACCTTC. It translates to CASSLTDPNYGYTF.

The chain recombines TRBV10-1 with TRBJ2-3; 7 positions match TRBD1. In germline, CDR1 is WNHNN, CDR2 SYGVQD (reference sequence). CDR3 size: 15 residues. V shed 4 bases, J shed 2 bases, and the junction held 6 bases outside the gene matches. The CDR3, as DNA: TGCGCCAGCAGTGGTCGGACAGGACCCACAGATACGCAGTATTTT. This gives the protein CASSGRTGPTDTQYF.

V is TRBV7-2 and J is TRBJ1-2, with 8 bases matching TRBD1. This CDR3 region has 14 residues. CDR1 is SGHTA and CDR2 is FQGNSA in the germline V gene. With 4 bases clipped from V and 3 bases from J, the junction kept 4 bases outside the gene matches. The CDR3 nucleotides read TGTGCCAGCAGCTCTCAGGGGGCGGACTATGGCTACACCTTC. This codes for CASSSQGADYGYTF. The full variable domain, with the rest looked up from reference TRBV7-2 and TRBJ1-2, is GAGVSQSPSNKVTEKGKDVELRCDPISGHTALYWYRQSLGQGLEFLIYFQGNSAPDKSGLPSDRFSAERTGGSVSTLTIQRTQQEDSAVYLCASSSQGADYGYTFGSGTRLTVV.

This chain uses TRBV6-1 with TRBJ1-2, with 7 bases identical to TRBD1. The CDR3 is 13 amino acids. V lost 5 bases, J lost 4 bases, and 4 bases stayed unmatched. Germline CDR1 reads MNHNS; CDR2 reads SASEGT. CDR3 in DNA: TGTGCCAGCAGTTTGGGACAGATCTATGGCTACACCTTC. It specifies CASSLGQIYGYTF.

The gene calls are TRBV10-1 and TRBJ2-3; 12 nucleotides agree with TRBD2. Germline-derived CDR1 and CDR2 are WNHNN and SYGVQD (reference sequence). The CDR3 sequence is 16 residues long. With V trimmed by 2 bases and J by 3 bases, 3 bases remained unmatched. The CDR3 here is CASSEASGRATDTQYF. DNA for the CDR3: TGCGCCAGCAGTGAGGCTAGCGGGAGGGCTACAGATACGCAGTATTTT.

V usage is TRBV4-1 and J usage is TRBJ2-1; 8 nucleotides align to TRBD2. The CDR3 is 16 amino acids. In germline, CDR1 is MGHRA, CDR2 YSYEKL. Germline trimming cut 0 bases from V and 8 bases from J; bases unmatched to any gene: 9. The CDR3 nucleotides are TGCGCCAGCAGCCAAGAGGGGGCGGGAGGCGTGGATGAGCAGTTCTTC. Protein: CASSQEGAGGVDEQFF.